These 10 T cell receptor beta chains came from one sample sequenced in a study of shared clonotypes between healthy human individuals. Here immunoSEQ multiplex PCR was the method, and the copy in TCRdb shows in-frame clones only, minus some. In the table there are roughly 2.5 million clones, approximately 92% of which are singletons. Sample: naive CD4+ T cells sorted from blood. Subset defined: CD45RA+ positively selected. These receptors came from a man aged 18 to 35 in good health.

The rearrangement joins TRBV6-1 to TRBJ2-5; TRBD2 matches 9 bases. This CDR3 is 14 amino acids long. V gave up 6 bases and J gave up 5 bases; unmatched junction bases: 7. Germline-derived CDR1 and CDR2 are MNHNS and SASEGT. CDR3 nucleotide sequence: TGTGCCAGCAGAGTGACTAGCGGAGGGGAGACCCAGTACTTC. As protein: CASRVTSGGETQYF.

This sequence joins TRBV18 and TRBJ1-2; the D gene is possibly TRBD1 (5 bases). V lost 5 bases and J lost 3, with 10 bases in between. Germline loops: CDR1 KGHSH, CDR2 LQKENI. The CDR3 is 13 amino acids. The CDR3 bases are TGTGCCAGCTCAGCAGGGATCGACTATGGCTACACCTTC. Its protein is CASSAGIDYGYTF.

The rearrangement uses TRBV6-1 and TRBJ2-2; D is unclear. Germline V lookup: CDR1 MNHNS, CDR2 SASEGT. V was shortened by 4 bases and J by 2 bases, with 11 bases between the two germline ends. The CDR3 extends over 15 amino acids. In DNA, the CDR3 is TGTGCCAGCAGTGGGCACTCTACAAACACCGGGGAGCTGTTTTTT. Amino acid sequence: CASSGHSTNTGELFF.

This clone showed up just once. This chain joins TRBV19 and TRBJ2-7; TRBD1 matches 7 bases. The CDR3 extends over 14 amino acids. Germline V gene lookup returns CDR1 LNHDA and CDR2 SQIVND (reference sequence). The junction had 9 bases not matched to a gene; V was cut back by 5 bases and J by 5 bases. CDR3 sequence (DNA): TGTGCCAGTAGTCCGACAGGGAATCGGAACGAGCAGTACTTC. Translating gives CASSPTGNRNEQYF. The full variable domain, rest sourced from reference TRBV19 and TRBJ2-7, is DGGITQSPKYLFRKEGQNVTLSCEQNLNHDAMYWYRQDPGQGLRLIYYSQIVNDFQKGDIAEGYSVSREKKESFPLTVTSAQKNPTAFYLCASSPTGNRNEQYFGPGTRLTVT.

On this clone: Within the sample, other DNA sequences also encode this same CDR3. J is TRBJ1-1 and V is TRBV10-3; 7 nucleotides match TRBD1. The CDR3 contains 12 residues. V shed 5 bases, J shed 5 bases, and the junction held 2 bases outside the gene matches. Germline V gene data show CDR1 as ENHRY and CDR2 as SYGVKD. For the CDR3, the DNA is TGTGCCATCAGTCCAGGGGGAACTGAAGCTTTCTTT. Protein: CAISPGGTEAFF.

The V gene is TRBV11-2, the J gene TRBJ2-7, with TRBD1 matching 8 bases. This CDR3 has 16 residues. The V and J ends lost 6 bases and 2 bases, in that order; junction bases with no gene match: 12. Germline V gives CDR1 SGHAT, CDR2 FQNNGV. The CDR3 nucleotides read TGTGCCAGCAGGTTGCATGACAGGGGATGGGCCTACGAGCAGTACTTC. This encodes CASRLHDRGWAYEQYF.

The rearrangement links TRBV10-3 to TRBJ2-5; no clear D gene. Germline lookup yields CDR1 ENHRY and CDR2 SYGVKD. The length of the CDR3 is 11 residues. V lost 3 bases and J 11 bases, leaving 10 bases between the germline ends. The CDR3 reads CAISDGLEQYF. The CDR3 nucleotides are TGTGCCATCAGTGACGGCCTGGAGCAGTACTTC.

The CDR3 sequence: CASSLSAGLSKNIQYF. For the CDR3, the DNA is TGTGCCAGCAGTTTGTCTGCGGGCCTTTCAAAAAACATTCAGTACTTC. The chain couples TRBV28 to TRBJ2-4; D is possibly TRBD2 (5 bases). Deletions cut 3 bases from V and 4 bases from J, with 16 bases between. CDR1 is MDHEN and CDR2 is SYDVKM in the germline V gene. The CDR3 has 16 amino acids.

The CDR3: CASSELWDRSYEQYF. The CDR3 DNA is TGTGCCAGCAGTGAACTTTGGGACCGCTCCTACGAGCAGTACTTC. The V call is TRBV6-1, the J call TRBJ2-7; D is possibly TRBD1 or TRBD2 (5 bases each). CDR1 is MNHNS, CDR2 SASEGT, per germline. The V and J ends lost 2 bases and 0 bases respectively, with 11 bases between them. CDR3 length equals 15 residues.

The chain carries TRBV7-2 and TRBJ2-7, with 14 positions matching TRBD2. Germline values: CDR1 SGHTA, CDR2 FQGNSA. The length of the CDR3 is 17 residues. V dropped 0 bases and J dropped 3; count of bases not matched to a gene: 4. The CDR3 DNA sequence: TGTGCCAGCAGCTTAGCCCTGGGACTAGCGGGGGTCTACGAGCAGTACTTC. Translating it yields CASSLALGLAGVYEQYF.